Sequencing of this T cell receptor beta chain was carried out in a study of cytomegalovirus exposure and HLA in healthy donors. Findings of the study overall: The majority of TCR sequences were rare, yet some public TCRs appeared in many donors. Three CMV-associated chains proved CMV antigen-specific in vitro.

The ends were cut back, 2 bases at V and 8 bases at J, with 10 bases in the middle. In germline, CDR1 is LNHDA, CDR2 SQIVND (reference sequence). This CDR3 is 13 amino acids long. PCR employed 60 Vbeta and 13 Jbeta primers. Measured with immunoSEQ multiplex PCR; TCRdb has only the in-frame clones, and not every one. This table has under 150,000 clones, 65% to 80% appearing once. This clone is medium-sized within its sample. Its antigen is undetermined. This chain connects TRBV19 to TRBJ2-4; TRBD1 is a possible D gene (7 bases). The sequencing input was PBMCs. The TCR sequence derives from a woman between 35 and 50 years old in good health and CMV-seronegative. CDR3 amino acids: CASSIQGGDIQYF. The CDR3 nucleotides read TGTGCCAGTAGTATACAGGGGGGTGACATTCAGTACTTC. The full variable domain, with the rest looked up from reference TRBV19 and TRBJ2-4, is DGGITQSPKYLFRKEGQNVTLSCEQNLNHDAMYWYRQDPGQGLRLIYYSQIVNDFQKGDIAEGYSVSREKKESFPLTVTSAQKNPTAFYLCASSIQGGDIQYFGAGTRLSVL.